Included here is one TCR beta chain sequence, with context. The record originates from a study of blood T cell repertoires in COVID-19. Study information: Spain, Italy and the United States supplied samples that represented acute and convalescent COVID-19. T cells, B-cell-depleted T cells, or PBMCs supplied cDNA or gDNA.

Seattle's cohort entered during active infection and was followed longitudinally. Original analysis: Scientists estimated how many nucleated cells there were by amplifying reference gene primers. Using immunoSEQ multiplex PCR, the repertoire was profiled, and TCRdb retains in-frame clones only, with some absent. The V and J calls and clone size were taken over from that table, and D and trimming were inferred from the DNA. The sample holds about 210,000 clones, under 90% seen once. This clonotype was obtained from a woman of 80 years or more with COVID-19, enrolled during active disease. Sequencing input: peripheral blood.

The CDR3 DNA reads as TGTGCCAGCAGCCAAGGACAGGGGTTGAACAATGAGCAGTTCTTC. Its protein is CASSQGQGLNNEQFF. The chain carries TRBV3-1 (or the pseudogene TRBV3-2) and TRBJ2-1; 8 bases are shared with TRBD1. The CDR3 totals 15 residues. Germline V gives CDR1 LGHDT, CDR2 YNNKEL (reference sequence). After removal of 1 base from V and 5 bases from J, the junction contained 4 bases not matched to a gene.